The 32 T cell receptor beta chains presented below share a single source sample, sequenced in a study of T-cell reconstitution after alpha-beta-depleted transplantation in children. TCRbeta library construction was performed incorporating unique molecular identifiers. One entry per CDR3 protein results from TCRdb running MiXCR on the PCR reads. The data contain about 640,000 distinct CDR3 sequences, approximately 17% of them singletons. The sequencing used PBMCs from the stem cell graft donor, collected from the stem cell graft. The receptors come from a human donor who donated a stem cell graft to a child with acute myeloid leukemia.

In this sample, this clonotype turned up many times. The J gene is TRBJ2-7, the V gene TRBV20-1; 10 bases map to TRBD1. The ends lost 6 bases at V and 3 bases at J; junction bases unmatched: 8. The germline V gene encodes CDR1 DFQATT and CDR2 SNEGSKA (reference sequence). The CDR3 has 14 amino acids. CDR3 protein: CSARAGDRGYEQYF. CDR3 coding DNA: TGCAGTGCCCGCGCGGGGGACAGGGGCTACGAGCAGTACTTC.

The chain combines TRBV25-1 with TRBJ2-6, with D possibly TRBD2 on 5 matching bases. CDR3 length equals 17 residues. V lost 4 bases and J lost 4, with 17 bases in between. The germline V gene has CDR1 MGHDK and CDR2 SYGVNS. In nucleotides, the CDR3 is TGTGCCAGCAGTGGAGAGGGTCTGGCGAAGGGGGCCAACGTCCTGACTTTC. This translates into CASSGEGLAKGANVLTF. Supplemented by reference TRBV25-1 and TRBJ2-6, the full variable domain reads EADIYQTPRYLVIGTGKKITLECSQTMGHDKMYWYQQDPGMELHLIHYSYGVNSTEKGDLSSESTVSRIRTEHFPLTLESARPSHTSQYLCASSGEGLAKGANVLTFGAGSRLTVL.

This clonotype was recorded at least ten times. The rearrangement uses TRBV20-1 and TRBJ2-3, with D possibly being TRBD1 or TRBD2 (5 bases each). CDR3 length: 13 amino acids. Trimming left V 8 bases short and J 2 bases short, with 14 bases between. Germline V CDR1 and CDR2: DFQATT, SNEGSKA (reference sequence). The CDR3 sequence: CSSRDGNTDTQYF. CDR3 nucleotide sequence: TGCAGTTCCAGGGACGGGAACACAGATACGCAGTATTTT.

This clonotype was observed a few times. This chain links TRBV20-1 with TRBJ2-1, with TRBD2 identical over 14 bases. V trimming: 6 bases; J trimming: 4 bases; junction bases outside the gene matches: 8. Germline CDR1 DFQATT, CDR2 SNEGSKA (reference sequence). CDR3 length equals 16 residues. The CDR3 DNA sequence: TGCAGTGCCATTGGACTAGCGGGGGGCTTATACAATGAGCAGTTCTTC. This translates into CSAIGLAGGLYNEQFF.

The V and J genes are TRBV20-1 and TRBJ2-1; D possibly corresponds to TRBD1 (6 bases). V lost 4 bases to trimming and J lost 1 base, with 11 bases between them. This CDR3 is 14 amino acids long. The germline V gene encodes CDR1 DFQATT and CDR2 SNEGSKA (reference sequence). The CDR3 protein is CSATGTISYNEQFF. In DNA, the CDR3 is TGCAGTGCTACCGGGACAATTTCCTACAATGAGCAGTTCTTC.

The chain has TRBV5-5 and TRBJ2-1; D may be TRBD2 (5 bases). The ends were cut back, 0 bases at V and 0 bases at J, with 13 bases in the middle. The CDR3 length is 17 residues. The germline V gene has CDR1 SGHKS and CDR2 YYEKEE (reference sequence). In nucleotides, the CDR3 is TGTGCCAGCAGCTTGGCGGGGTTCGGGATCTCCTACAATGAGCAGTTCTTC. It codes for CASSLAGFGISYNEQFF. Combining the CDR3 with reference TRBV5-5 and TRBJ2-1 gives the whole variable domain DAGVTQSPTHLIKTRGQQVTLRCSPISGHKSVSWYQQVLGQGPQFIFQYYEKEERGRGNFPDRFSARQFPNYSSELNVNALLLGDSALYLCASSLAGFGISYNEQFFGPGTRLTVL.

This clonotype has ten or more counts. The gene calls are TRBV20-1 and TRBJ1-4; TRBD1 matches at 9 bases. Germline V gives CDR1 DFQATT, CDR2 SNEGSKA (reference sequence). The CDR3 has 14 residues. V lost 4 bases to trimming and J lost 8 bases; unmatched junction nucleotides: 8. The CDR3 DNA follows: TGCAGTGCTATACAGGGGGCGATAGGGGAAAAACTGTTTTTT. Protein sequence: CSAIQGAIGEKLFF.

In this sample, this clonotype turned up a few times. The V gene is TRBV12-3 or TRBV12-4, the J gene TRBJ2-7; 12 positions match TRBD2. The CDR3 totals 15 residues. V shed 5 bases, J shed 2 bases, and the junction held 4 bases outside the gene matches. CDR3 bases: TGTGCCAGCAGTCCGACTAGCGGGGGTACCTACGAGCAGTACTTC. Its protein product is CASSPTSGGTYEQYF.

The chain links TRBV20-1 to TRBJ2-5; TRBD2 matches at 9 bases. Germline CDR1 reads DFQATT; CDR2 reads SNEGSKA (reference sequence). The CDR3 runs to 16 residues. Trimming cost V 3 bases and J 1 base; bases outside gene matches: 9. CDR3 loop: CSASHLSGGSQETQYF. CDR3 sequence (DNA): TGCAGTGCTAGCCACCTTAGCGGGGGCTCCCAAGAGACCCAGTACTTC.

The chain carries TRBV12-3 or TRBV12-4 and TRBJ1-5, with D tentatively TRBD1 (6 bases). Deletions cut 2 bases from V and 4 bases from J, with 12 bases between. This CDR3 has 15 amino acids. The CDR3 is CASSLSTGPNQPQHF. CDR3 sequence (DNA): TGTGCCAGCAGTTTATCGACAGGCCCAAATCAGCCCCAGCATTTT.

The chain recombines TRBV7-2 with TRBJ2-7; D call uncertain. This CDR3 is built from 11 residues. Germline loops: CDR1 SGHTA, CDR2 FQGNSA. The ends were cut back, 4 bases at V and 4 bases at J, with 5 bases in the middle. The CDR3 DNA follows: TGTGCCAGCAGCTATCAATACGAGCAGTACTTC. Translated: CASSYQYEQYF.

This clonotype was counted ten times or more. This chain joins TRBV20-1 and TRBJ1-4; possible D gene TRBD1, 5 bases. With 6 bases removed from V and 2 bases from J, the gap between germline ends came to 19 bases. Germline V gene lookup returns CDR1 DFQATT and CDR2 SNEGSKA (reference sequence). The CDR3 consists of 16 residues. The CDR3 DNA is TGCAGTGCCGGGAGGGGTCAGGGTCTTACTAATGAAAAACTGTTTTTT. Translation: CSAGRGQGLTNEKLFF.

This chain connects TRBV7-9 to TRBJ1-4, with TRBD1 as a possible D gene (5 bases). The CDR3 consists of 15 residues. Germline V gives CDR1 SEHNR, CDR2 FQNEAQ (reference sequence). The V end was cut by 4 bases, the J end by 8 bases, with 17 bases between. This chain's CDR3 is CASSSSGTGAEKLFF. The CDR3 DNA reads TGTGCCAGCAGCTCTTCCGGGACTGGAGCGGAAAAACTGTTTTTT.

This rearrangement joins TRBV7-2 to TRBJ1-2; TRBD1 matches at 11 bases. Trimming at V came to 3 bases and at J to 5 bases, leaving 8 bases not matched to a gene. Germline V gives CDR1 SGHTA, CDR2 FQGNSA. The CDR3 is 16 amino acids. CDR3 coding DNA: TGTGCCAGCAGCTTGGCCGGGACAGGGGGGAATTATGGCTACACCTTC. This encodes CASSLAGTGGNYGYTF. Drawing the rest from reference TRBV7-2 and TRBJ1-2, the complete variable domain is GAGVSQSPSNKVTEKGKDVELRCDPISGHTALYWYRQSLGQGLEFLIYFQGNSAPDKSGLPSDRFSAERTGGSVSTLTIQRTQQEDSAVYLCASSLAGTGGNYGYTFGSGTRLTVV.

This chain uses TRBV7-3 with TRBJ2-1, with TRBD2 as a possible D gene (6 bases). V was cut by 5 bases and J by 8 bases, with 13 bases left in between. The germline gives CDR1 SGHTA, CDR2 FQGTGA. This CDR3 has 13 residues. The CDR3 DNA follows: TGTGCCAGCAGCCACGATAGGGACTATGAGCAGTTCTTC. Translated: CASSHDRDYEQFF.

The J gene is TRBJ2-1, the V gene TRBV5-1, with D possibly matching TRBD2 (6 bases). The CDR3 loop spans 15 amino acids. Germline lookup yields CDR1 SGHRS and CDR2 YFSETQ. V lost 7 bases and J 4 bases, leaving 18 bases between the germline ends. The DNA for the CDR3 is TGCGCCAGCCTATCGGAGCCGGGACTTTACAATGAGCAGTTCTTC. Amino acid sequence: CASLSEPGLYNEQFF.

This clonotype was recorded many times. The rearrangement joins TRBV6-1 to TRBJ1-2; 12 positions match TRBD1. Trimming cost V 5 bases and J 4 bases; bases outside gene matches: 2. The CDR3 consists of 14 residues. Germline values: CDR1 MNHNS, CDR2 SASEGT. CDR3: CASSRDRGLYGYTF. CDR3 coding DNA: TGTGCCAGCAGTCGGGACAGGGGGCTCTATGGCTACACCTTC.

The chain is built from TRBV21-1 and TRBJ2-7. TRBV21-1 represents a pseudogene. The CDR3 runs 14 residues. CDR3 region: CASSKAQQLYEQYV. The CDR3 DNA reads as TGTGCCAGCAGCAAAGCGCAGCAGTTATACGAGCAGTACGTC.

This clonotype was seen a few times. The gene calls are TRBV29-1 and TRBJ1-5; D gene uncertain. The V gene lost 0 bases and the J gene lost 0 bases, with 9 bases spanning the gap. Germline V gene data show CDR1 as SQVTM and CDR2 as ANQGSEA. This CDR3 is built from 15 residues. The CDR3 here is CSVEDLPDSNQPQHF. In DNA form, the CDR3 reads TGCAGCGTTGAAGATCTCCCGGATAGCAATCAGCCCCAGCATTTT.

This clonotype was seen many times. V is TRBV7-2 and J is TRBJ2-3; D is possibly TRBD1 (5 bases). V was shortened by 5 bases and J by 9 bases, with 9 bases between the two germline ends. The CDR3 sequence is 11 residues long. Germline lookup yields CDR1 SGHTA and CDR2 FQGNSA. As DNA, the CDR3 is TGTGCCAGCAGCCGGACAAACACGCAGTATTTT. This codes for CASSRTNTQYF.

The chain uses TRBV4-3 and TRBJ1-2; D is ambiguous. Germline V CDR1 and CDR2: LGHNA, YSLEER. V was trimmed by 1 base and J by 0 bases, leaving 15 bases between them. This CDR3 is 17 amino acids long. CDR3 sequence reads: CASSQVGKASANYGYTF. CDR3 bases: TGCGCCAGCAGCCAAGTTGGGAAAGCCTCTGCTAACTATGGCTACACCTTC.

This clonotype was observed many times. The chain couples TRBV29-1 to TRBJ2-1, with 7 bases fitting TRBD1. Germline assignment: CDR1 SQVTM and CDR2 ANQGSEA. The V and J ends lost 7 bases and 10 bases, in that order; junction bases with no gene match: 7. The CDR3 length is 11 residues. The CDR3 nucleotides read TGCAGCGCTTTCAGGGGGAACGAGCAGTTCTTC. Translating gives CSAFRGNEQFF.

This clonotype was counted between two and nine times. This rearrangement joins TRBV7-2 to TRBJ2-7; D possibly corresponds to TRBD1 (5 bases). V was shortened by 5 bases and J by 6 bases, with 14 bases between the two germline ends. Germline V gives CDR1 SGHTA, CDR2 FQGNSA. The CDR3 is made up of 13 amino acids. This CDR3 is CASSGVTGSEQYV. The CDR3 DNA sequence: TGTGCCAGCAGCGGGGTAACAGGATCCGAGCAGTACGTC.

This clonotype has a count of ten or more. The chain is built from TRBV29-1 and TRBJ1-4; D remains ambiguous. Trimming left V 7 bases short and J 0 bases short, with 12 bases between. From germline, CDR1 is SQVTM and CDR2 ANQGSEA. The CDR3 contains 14 residues. The CDR3 nucleotides read TGCAGCGCCTCCGGCCTATCAACTAATGAAAAACTGTTTTTT. It yields the protein CSASGLSTNEKLFF.

In this sample, this clonotype turned up a few times. J is TRBJ1-2 and V is TRBV4-3; D is ambiguous. Trimming stripped 0 bases from V and 5 bases from J, with 13 bases between. From germline, CDR1 is LGHNA and CDR2 YSLEER. This CDR3 region has 15 residues. The CDR3 is CASSQDLEAGYGYTF. The CDR3 region has the DNA TGCGCCAGCAGCCAAGATTTAGAGGCAGGTTATGGCTACACCTTC.

The chain carries TRBV7-2 and TRBJ2-7; D ambiguous. The CDR3 sequence is 14 residues long. The germline CDR1 and CDR2 sequences are SGHTA and FQGNSA. With 3 bases removed from V and 1 base from J, the gap between germline ends came to 10 bases. The CDR3 bases are TGTGCCAGCAGCTTCGCCAGGTCATCCTACGAGCAGTACTTC. This gives the protein CASSFARSSYEQYF.

There are a few counts of this clonotype. This chain links TRBV12-3 or TRBV12-4 with TRBJ2-5; TRBD2 matches at 10 bases. This CDR3 has 16 residues. The ends lost 3 bases at V and 4 bases at J; junction bases unmatched: 8. CDR3 sequence: CASSFDSGGAGETQYF. The CDR3, as DNA: TGTGCCAGCAGTTTTGACAGCGGGGGGGCGGGAGAGACCCAGTACTTC.

Worth noting for this clonotype: Given a much more abundant clone one base away, this may be a read error. The rearrangement joins TRBV7-9 to TRBJ2-1, with 10 bases fitting TRBD2. Trimming at V came to 3 bases and at J to 2 bases, leaving 1 base not matched to a gene. Germline lookup yields CDR1 SEHNR and CDR2 FQNEAQ (reference sequence). The CDR3 loop spans 15 amino acids. In nucleotides, the CDR3 is TGTGCCAGCAGCTTCCTAGCGGGGGCCTACAATGAGCAGTTCTTC. It yields the protein CASSFLAGAYNEQFF.

This clonotype appeared a few times. A much larger clone lies one base from this, so it may be a read error. This chain joins TRBV20-1 and TRBJ2-5; 11 bases are a match to TRBD2. CDR3 length: 15 residues. CDR1 is DFQATT and CDR2 is SNEGSKA in the germline V gene (reference sequence). The CDR3 DNA reads as TGCTGTGCTAGAGATAGACTAGCGGGGAAGGAGACCCAGTACTTC. Its protein product is CCARDRLAGKETQYF.

The genes are TRBV7-9 and TRBJ2-1, with TRBD2 matching over 11 bases. This CDR3 region has 15 residues. With V trimmed by 5 bases and J by 7 bases, 7 bases remained unmatched. Germline V gene data show CDR1 as SEHNR and CDR2 as FQNEAQ (reference sequence). The CDR3 DNA reads TGTGCCAGCAGCCAGACTAGCGGGAAGGATAATGAGCAGTTCTTC. It codes for CASSQTSGKDNEQFF.

This chain connects TRBV15 to TRBJ1-6, with D hard to call. The V gene lost 7 bases and the J gene lost 5 bases, with 12 bases spanning the gap. The germline gives CDR1 LNHNV, CDR2 YYDKDF (reference sequence). The CDR3 has 14 amino acids. The CDR3 DNA follows: TGTGCCACCACCTCCTTCGGTGATAATTCACCCCTCCACTTT. This gives the protein CATTSFGDNSPLHF.

This clonotype showed up just a few times. This sequence joins TRBV29-1 and TRBJ2-2; either TRBD1 or TRBD2 may supply D (5 bases each). Looked up from germline, CDR1 is SQVTM and CDR2 is ANQGSEA. The CDR3 runs 17 residues. The V end lost 5 bases, the J end lost 1 base, and 20 bases lay between the germline ends. The CDR3 here is CSVLAPTGTWNTGELFF. The CDR3 bases are TGCAGCGTTCTAGCCCCAACAGGAACTTGGAACACCGGGGAGCTGTTTTTT.